This T cell receptor (beta chain) was sequenced in a study of blood T cell repertoires in COVID-19. On the study more broadly: Specimens from acute and convalescent COVID-19 originated in the United States, Italy and Spain. In each case, the material was cDNA or gDNA derived from T cells, B-cell-depleted T cells, or PBMCs.

Seattle's enrolled individuals joined amid active infection and were then monitored longitudinally. Authors' processing steps: Amplification of reference gene primers was used by the study to estimate nucleated cell counts. The repertoire was sequenced with immunoSEQ multiplex PCR; TCRdb's copy has only in-frame clones and lacks some. V, J and clone size reflect that table, while D and trimming were determined from the DNA. The repertoire consists of fewer than 250,000 clones, with about 90% occurring once and the leading ten covering over 0.8%. Material for sequencing was peripheral blood. This TCR was recovered from a man younger than 40 with COVID-19, enrolled during active disease.

DNA for the CDR3: TGTGCCAGCAGCAAAAAGGTCAAGGAGCGGGGTGAGCAGTTCTTC. This gives the protein CASSKKVKERGEQFF. The chain joins TRBV21-1 to TRBJ2-1; TRBD2 was called by the table and not checked on the DNA. TRBV21-1 is a known pseudogene. The CDR3 has 15 residues.